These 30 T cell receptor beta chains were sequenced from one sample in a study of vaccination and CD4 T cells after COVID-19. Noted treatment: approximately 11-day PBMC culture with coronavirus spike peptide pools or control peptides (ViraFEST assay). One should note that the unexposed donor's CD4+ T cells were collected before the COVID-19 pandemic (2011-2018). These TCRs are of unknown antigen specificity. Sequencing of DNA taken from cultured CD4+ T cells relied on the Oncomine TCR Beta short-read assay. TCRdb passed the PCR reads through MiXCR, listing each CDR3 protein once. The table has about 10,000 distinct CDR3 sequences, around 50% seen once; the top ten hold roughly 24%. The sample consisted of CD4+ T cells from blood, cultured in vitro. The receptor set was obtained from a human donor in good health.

The CDR3 spells CSARQGLSYNSPLHF. CDR3 sequence (DNA): TGCAGTGCTCGACAGGGGCTCTCCTATAATTCACCCCTCCACTTT. The chain uses TRBV20-1 and TRBJ1-6; 8 nucleotides match TRBD1. The V segment lost 5 bases and the J segment 0 bases; nucleotides outside the gene matches: 3. Germline CDR1 and CDR2: DFQATT and SNEGSKA (reference sequence). The length of the CDR3 is 15 residues.

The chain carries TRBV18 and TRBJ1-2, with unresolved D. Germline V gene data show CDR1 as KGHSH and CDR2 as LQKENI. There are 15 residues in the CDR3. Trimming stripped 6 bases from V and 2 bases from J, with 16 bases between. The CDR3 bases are TGTGCCAGCTCCCCAGAGGGAGTCCCGAACTATGGCTACACCTTC. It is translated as CASSPEGVPNYGYTF.

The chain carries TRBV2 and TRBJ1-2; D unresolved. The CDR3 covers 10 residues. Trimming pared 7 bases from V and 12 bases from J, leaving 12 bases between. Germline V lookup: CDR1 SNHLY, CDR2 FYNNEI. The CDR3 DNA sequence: TGTGCCAGCATCGCTTCGACTCACACCTTC. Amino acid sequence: CASIASTHTF.

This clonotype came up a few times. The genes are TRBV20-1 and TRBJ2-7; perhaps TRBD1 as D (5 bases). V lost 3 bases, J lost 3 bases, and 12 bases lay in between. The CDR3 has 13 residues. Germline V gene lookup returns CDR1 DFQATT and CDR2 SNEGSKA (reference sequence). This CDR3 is CSARTPGIYEQYF. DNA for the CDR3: TGCAGTGCTAGGACCCCAGGGATCTACGAGCAGTACTTC.

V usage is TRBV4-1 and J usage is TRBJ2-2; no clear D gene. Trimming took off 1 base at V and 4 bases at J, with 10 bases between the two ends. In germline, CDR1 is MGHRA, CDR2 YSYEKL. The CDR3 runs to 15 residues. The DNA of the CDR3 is TGCGCCAGCAGCCAAGTCCCGTACGGCACCGGGGAGCTGTTTTTT. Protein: CASSQVPYGTGELFF.

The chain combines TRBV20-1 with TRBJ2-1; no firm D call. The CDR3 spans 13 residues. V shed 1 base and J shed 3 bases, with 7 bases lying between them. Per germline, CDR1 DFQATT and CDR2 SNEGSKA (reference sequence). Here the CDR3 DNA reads TGCAGTGCTAGAGTCGCGCGCTACAATGAGCAGTTCTTC. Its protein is CSARVARYNEQFF.

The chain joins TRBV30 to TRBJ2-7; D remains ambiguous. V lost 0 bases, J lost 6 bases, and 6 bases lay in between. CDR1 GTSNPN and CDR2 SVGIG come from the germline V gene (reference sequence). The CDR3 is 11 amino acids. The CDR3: CAWSVAGEQYF. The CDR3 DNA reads TGTGCCTGGAGTGTAGCAGGCGAGCAGTACTTC.

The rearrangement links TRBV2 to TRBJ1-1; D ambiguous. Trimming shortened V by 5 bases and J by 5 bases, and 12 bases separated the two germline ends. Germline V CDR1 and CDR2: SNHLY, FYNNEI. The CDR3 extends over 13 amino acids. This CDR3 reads CASSLQRGTEAFF. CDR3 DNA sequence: TGTGCCAGCAGTCTCCAACGAGGGACTGAAGCTTTCTTT.

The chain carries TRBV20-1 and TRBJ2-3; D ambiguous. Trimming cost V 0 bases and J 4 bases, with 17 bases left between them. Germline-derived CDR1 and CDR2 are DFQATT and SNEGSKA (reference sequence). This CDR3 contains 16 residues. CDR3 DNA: TGCAGTGCTAGAGATCGAAGGCTAGAGGCCTCAGATACGCAGTATTTT. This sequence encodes CSARDRRLEASDTQYF.

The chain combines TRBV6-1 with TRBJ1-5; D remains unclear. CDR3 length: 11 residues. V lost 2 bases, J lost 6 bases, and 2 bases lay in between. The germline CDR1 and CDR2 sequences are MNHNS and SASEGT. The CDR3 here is CASSELQPQHF. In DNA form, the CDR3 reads TGTGCCAGCAGTGAACTTCAGCCCCAGCATTTT.

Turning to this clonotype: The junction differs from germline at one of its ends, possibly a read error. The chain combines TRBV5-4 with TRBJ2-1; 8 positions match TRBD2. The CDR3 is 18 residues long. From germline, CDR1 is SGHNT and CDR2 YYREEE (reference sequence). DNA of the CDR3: TGTGCCAGCAGGTTGGTAGCGGGAAGATTCGACCCTGGGAATGAGCAGTTCTTC. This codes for CASRLVAGRFDPGNEQFF.

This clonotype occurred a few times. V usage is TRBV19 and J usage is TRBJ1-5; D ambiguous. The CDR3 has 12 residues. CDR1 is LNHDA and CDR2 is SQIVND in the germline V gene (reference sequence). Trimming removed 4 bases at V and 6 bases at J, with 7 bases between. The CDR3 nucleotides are TGTGCCAGTAGTACCGACCGTCAGCCCCAGCATTTT. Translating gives CASSTDRQPQHF.

The CDR3 bases are TGCGCCAGCAGCCCGGATACTAGCACAGATACGCAGTATTTT. Its protein is CASSPDTSTDTQYF. The chain recombines TRBV5-1 with TRBJ2-3; D is unclear. The V end lost 4 bases, the J end lost 0 bases, and 9 bases lay between the germline ends. Per germline, CDR1 SGHRS and CDR2 YFSETQ. The CDR3 is made up of 14 amino acids.

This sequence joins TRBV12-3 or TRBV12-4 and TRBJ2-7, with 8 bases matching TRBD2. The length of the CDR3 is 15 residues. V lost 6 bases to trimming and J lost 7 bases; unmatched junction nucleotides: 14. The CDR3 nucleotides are TGTGCCAGCAGCGGGACTAGTCGGGGATCTTTAGAGCAGTACTTC. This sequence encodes CASSGTSRGSLEQYF.

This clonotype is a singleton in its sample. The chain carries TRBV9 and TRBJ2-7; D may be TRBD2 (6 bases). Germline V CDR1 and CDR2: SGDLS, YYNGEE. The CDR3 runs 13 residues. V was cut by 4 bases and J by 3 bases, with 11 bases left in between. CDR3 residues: CASSPMGGYEQYF. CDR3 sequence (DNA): TGTGCCAGCAGCCCAATGGGGGGCTACGAGCAGTACTTC.

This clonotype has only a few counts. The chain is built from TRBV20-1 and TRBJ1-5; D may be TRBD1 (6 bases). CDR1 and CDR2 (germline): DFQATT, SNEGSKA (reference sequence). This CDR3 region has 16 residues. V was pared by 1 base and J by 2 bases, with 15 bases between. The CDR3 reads CSARGRPGEGNQPQHF. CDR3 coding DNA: TGCAGTGCTAGAGGTCGGCCAGGGGAGGGCAATCAGCCCCAGCATTTT.

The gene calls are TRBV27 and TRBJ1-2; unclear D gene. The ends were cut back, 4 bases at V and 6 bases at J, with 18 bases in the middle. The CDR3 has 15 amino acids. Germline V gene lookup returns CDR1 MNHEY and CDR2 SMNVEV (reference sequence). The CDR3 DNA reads TGTGCCAGCAGTTCGGTACGGTGGCAGGCGGATGGCTACACCTTC. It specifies CASSSVRWQADGYTF.

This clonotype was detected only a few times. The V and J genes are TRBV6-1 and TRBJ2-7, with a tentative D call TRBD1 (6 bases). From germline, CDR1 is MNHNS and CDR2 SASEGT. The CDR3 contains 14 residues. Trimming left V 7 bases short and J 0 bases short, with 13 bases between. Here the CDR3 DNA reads TGTGCCAGCACAACAGGGACCCTCTCCTACGAGCAGTACTTC. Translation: CASTTGTLSYEQYF.

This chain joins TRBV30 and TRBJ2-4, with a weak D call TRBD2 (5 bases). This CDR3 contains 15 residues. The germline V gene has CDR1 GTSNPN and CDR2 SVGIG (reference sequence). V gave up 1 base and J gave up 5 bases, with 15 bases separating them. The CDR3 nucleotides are TGTGCCTGGAGTGGACCGGCGGTTAGCGAAAACATTCAGTACTTC. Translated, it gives CAWSGPAVSENIQYF. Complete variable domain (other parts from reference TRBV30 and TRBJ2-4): SQTIHQWPATLVQPVGSPLSLECTVEGTSNPNLYWYRQAAGRGLQLLFYSVGIGQISSEVPQNLSASRPQDRQFILSSKKLLLSDSGFYLCAWSGPAVSENIQYFGAGTRLSVL.

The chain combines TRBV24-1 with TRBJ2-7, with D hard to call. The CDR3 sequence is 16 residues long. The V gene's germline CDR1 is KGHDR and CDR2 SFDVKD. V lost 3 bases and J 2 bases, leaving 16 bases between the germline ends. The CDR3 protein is CATSDRAPVRPYEQYF. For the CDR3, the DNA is TGTGCCACCAGTGATCGGGCTCCAGTCAGGCCCTACGAGCAGTACTTC.

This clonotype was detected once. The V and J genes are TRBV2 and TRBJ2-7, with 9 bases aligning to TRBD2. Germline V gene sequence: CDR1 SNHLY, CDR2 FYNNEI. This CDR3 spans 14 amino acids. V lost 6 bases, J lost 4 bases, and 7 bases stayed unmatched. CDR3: CASRVAGATYEQYF. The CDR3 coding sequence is TGTGCCAGCAGAGTAGCGGGGGCAACTTACGAGCAGTACTTC. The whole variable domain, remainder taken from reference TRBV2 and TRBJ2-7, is EPEVTQTPSHQVTQMGQEVILRCVPISNHLYFYWYRQILGQKVEFLVSFYNNEISEKSEIFDDQFSVERPDGSNFTLKIRSTKLEDSAMYFCASRVAGATYEQYFGPGTRLTVT.

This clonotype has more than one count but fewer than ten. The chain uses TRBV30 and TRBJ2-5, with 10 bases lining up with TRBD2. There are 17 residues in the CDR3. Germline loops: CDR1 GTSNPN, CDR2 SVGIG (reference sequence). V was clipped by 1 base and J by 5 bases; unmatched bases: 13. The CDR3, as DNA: TGTGCCTGGAGTGCCCGTATCTCAGCGGGAGGGTGGGAGACCCAGTACTTC. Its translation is CAWSARISAGGWETQYF.

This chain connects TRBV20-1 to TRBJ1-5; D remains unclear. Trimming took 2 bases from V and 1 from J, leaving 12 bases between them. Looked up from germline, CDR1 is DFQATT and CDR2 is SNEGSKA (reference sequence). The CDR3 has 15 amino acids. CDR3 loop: CSARPSVTSNQPQHF. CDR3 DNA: TGCAGTGCTAGACCTTCGGTAACGAGCAATCAGCCCCAGCATTTT.

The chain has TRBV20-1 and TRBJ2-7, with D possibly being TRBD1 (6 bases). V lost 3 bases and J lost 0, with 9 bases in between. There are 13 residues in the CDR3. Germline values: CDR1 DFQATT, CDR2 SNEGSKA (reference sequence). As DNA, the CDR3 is TGCAGTGCTAGTGGACAGAACTCCTACGAGCAGTACTTC. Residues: CSASGQNSYEQYF.

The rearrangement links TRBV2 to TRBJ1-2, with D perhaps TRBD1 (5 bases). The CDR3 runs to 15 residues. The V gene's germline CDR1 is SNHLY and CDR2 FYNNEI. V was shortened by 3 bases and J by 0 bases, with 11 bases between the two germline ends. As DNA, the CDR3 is TGTGCCAGCAGTGACGGGGGGGAACCTAACTATGGCTACACCTTC. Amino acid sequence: CASSDGGEPNYGYTF.

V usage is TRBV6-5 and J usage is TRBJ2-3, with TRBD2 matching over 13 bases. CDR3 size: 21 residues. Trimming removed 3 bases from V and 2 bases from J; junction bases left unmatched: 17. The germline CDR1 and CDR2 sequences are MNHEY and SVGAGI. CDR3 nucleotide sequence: TGTGCCAGCAGTTATTCAAGGACTAGCGGGGGAGCCTCCCCCTACACAGATACGCAGTATTTT. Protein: CASSYSRTSGGASPYTDTQYF.

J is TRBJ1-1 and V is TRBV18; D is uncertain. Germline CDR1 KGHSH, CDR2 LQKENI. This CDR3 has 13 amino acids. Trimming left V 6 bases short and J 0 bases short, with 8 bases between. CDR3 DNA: TGTGCCAGCTCTCAGAAGATGAACACTGAAGCTTTCTTT. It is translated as CASSQKMNTEAFF.

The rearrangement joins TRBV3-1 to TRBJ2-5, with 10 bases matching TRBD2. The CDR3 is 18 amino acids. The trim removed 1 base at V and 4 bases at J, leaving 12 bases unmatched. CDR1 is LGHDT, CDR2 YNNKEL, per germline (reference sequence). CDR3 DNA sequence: TGTGCCAGCAGCCAAGGAGCGCTAGCGGGGGTTAGCGGAGAGACCCAGTACTTC. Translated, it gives CASSQGALAGVSGETQYF.

CDR3 coding DNA: TGTGCCAGCAGCGCGGGGACAGCCTACGAGCAGTACTTC. Translation: CASSAGTAYEQYF. This sequence joins TRBV11-3 and TRBJ2-7; the D gene is possibly TRBD1 (7 bases). Germline V gives CDR1 SGHNT, CDR2 YENEEA. Trimming stripped 5 bases from V and 2 bases from J, with 10 bases between. The CDR3 is 13 residues long.

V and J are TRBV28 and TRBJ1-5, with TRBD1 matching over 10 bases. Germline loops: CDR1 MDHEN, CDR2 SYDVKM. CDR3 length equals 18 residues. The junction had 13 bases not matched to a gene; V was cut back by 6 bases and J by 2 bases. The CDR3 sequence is CASSPPGQGIDRNQPQHF. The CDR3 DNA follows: TGTGCCAGCAGCCCACCGGGACAGGGGATAGATCGCAATCAGCCCCAGCATTTT.